The sequence of this TCR beta chain was determined in a study of blood T cell repertoires in COVID-19. Background on the study: Sources were T cells, B-cell-depleted T cells, or PBMCs; the material itself was cDNA or gDNA.

Per the germline V gene, CDR1 is LGHDT and CDR2 is YNNKEL (reference sequence). The CDR3 contains 12 residues. Trimming left V 7 bases short and J 3 bases short, with 10 bases between. Authors' processing steps: It was from reference gene primer amplification that nucleated cell counts were estimated. Assay used: immunoSEQ multiplex PCR; TCRdb lists only in-frame clones, some missing. V, J and clone size reflect that table, while D and trimming were determined from the DNA. Of 400,000 to 550,000 clones listed, roughly 89% are singletons. This clone was detected a few times. The receptor was derived from a young woman with acute or convalescent COVID-19. V usage is TRBV3-1 (or the pseudogene TRBV3-2) and J usage is TRBJ2-7; D may be TRBD1 (5 bases). Input material: peripheral blood. The CDR3 is CASMGRSYEQYF. In nucleotides, the CDR3 is TGTGCCAGCATGGGGCGGAGCTACGAGCAGTACTTC.